This is a list of T cell receptor beta chains from one sample in a study of CD8+ T cells in alopecia areata. Measured with immunoSEQ multiplex PCR; TCRdb has only the in-frame clones, and not every one. The sample lists about 270,000 clones; 60% were seen once. The source was CD4+ T cells sorted from blood, collected at week 52, from a patient treated with tofacitinib. Source of these receptors: a human donor with alopecia areata. CDR3s include the opening cysteine and the closing phenylalanine or tryptophan. A D gene is named only where the DNA matches it firmly. Only part of the rows carry a size: once, few, many, or a class if the clone is expanded.

TRBJ1-1 NA TRBV10-3 few TGTGCCATCAGGGAAGGGGACACTGAAGCTTTCTTT CAIREGDTEAFF
TRBJ1-4 NA TRBV4-1 few TGCGCCAGCAGCCAAGATTTGCATCGGGAAAAACTGTTTTTT CASSQDLHREKLFF
TRBJ1-2 NA TRBV5-1 many TGCGCCAGCAGCTCCGAACAGGGTTTCTATGGCTACACCTTC CASSSEQGFYGYTF
TRBJ2-7 TRBD2 TRBV10-3 few TGTGCCATCAATGGCGGGGGGGCCTACGAGCAGTACTTC CAINGGGAYEQYF
TRBJ2-7 NA TRBV7-2 NA TGTGCCAGCAGCTTAGGGAGCCACGAGCAGTACTTC CASSLGSHEQYF
TRBJ1-2 NA TRBV29-1 NA TGCAGCGCCCGAGAAGGTTGGAGGGCAAGGAACTATGGCTACACCTTC CSAREGWRARNYGYTF
TRBJ2-7 NA TRBV25-1 NA TGTGCCAGCAGTGATCTGGACACCACCTACGAGCAGTACTTC CASSDLDTTYEQYF
TRBJ1-5 NA TRBV2 few TGTGCCATCTCCGACAGGTACTATCAGCCCCAGCATTTT CAISDRYYQPQHF
TRBJ2-3 NA TRBV29-1 NA TGCAGCGTTGTACGAGTAGCAGGGGCGGATACGCAGTATTTT CSVVRVAGADTQYF
TRBJ2-5 TRBD2 TRBV2 NA TGTGCCACTAGGCGGGGGGCCTACCAAGAGACCCAGTACTTC CATRRGAYQETQYF
TRBJ2-1 NA TRBV6-5 NA TGTGCCAGCAGCGGACCTCGTAATGGCCACAATGAGCAGTTCTTC CASSGPRNGHNEQFF
TRBJ2-1 TRBD2 TRBV9 NA TGTGCCAGCAGCGTAGGGGCTAGCGGGGGTTACAATGAGCAGTTCTTC CASSVGASGGYNEQFF
TRBJ2-7 NA TRBV30 NA TGTGCCTGGTTGAGGGGGGTCGAGCAGTACTTC CAWLRGVEQYF
TRBJ2-2 NA TRBV25-1 few TGTGCCAGCAGTGAATATCACGAGGGGGGGGAGCTGTTTTTT CASSEYHEGGELFF
TRBJ2-6 NA TRBV5-1 NA TGCGCCAGCAGTCCTCCTTCTGGGGCCAACGTCCTGACTTTC CASSPPSGANVLTF
TRBJ2-1 TRBD2 TRBV5-1 NA TGCGCCAGCAGCTACACCGGGACTAGCTCCTACAATGAGCAGTTCTTC CASSYTGTSSYNEQFF
TRBJ1-5 NA TRBV27 NA TGTGCCAGCAAGCCAAACGGTGGCAATCAGCCCCAGCATTTC CASKPNGGNQPQHF
TRBJ2-3 NA TRBV5-1 NA TGCGCCAGCAGCTTGGTGCGGGGCGGAAGCACAGATACGCAGTATTTT CASSLVRGGSTDTQYF